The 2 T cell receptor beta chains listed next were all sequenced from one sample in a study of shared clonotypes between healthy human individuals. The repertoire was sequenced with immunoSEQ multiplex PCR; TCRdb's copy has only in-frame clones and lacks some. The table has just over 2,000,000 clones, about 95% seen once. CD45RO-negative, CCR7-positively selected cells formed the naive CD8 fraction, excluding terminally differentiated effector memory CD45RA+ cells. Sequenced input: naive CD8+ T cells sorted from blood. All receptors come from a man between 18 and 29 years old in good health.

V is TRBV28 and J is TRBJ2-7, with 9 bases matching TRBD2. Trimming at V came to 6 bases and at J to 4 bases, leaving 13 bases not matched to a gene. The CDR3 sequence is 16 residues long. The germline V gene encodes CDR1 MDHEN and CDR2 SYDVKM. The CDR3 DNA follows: TGTGCCAGCAGCACCGAACGGGCGGGGGGGCGGTACGAGCAGTACTTC. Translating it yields CASSTERAGGRYEQYF.

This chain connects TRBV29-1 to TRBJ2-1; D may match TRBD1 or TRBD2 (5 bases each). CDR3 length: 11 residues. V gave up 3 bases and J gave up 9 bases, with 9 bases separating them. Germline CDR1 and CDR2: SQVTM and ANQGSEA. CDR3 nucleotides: TGCAGCGTTGAGGGGGATGGTGAGCAGTTCTTC. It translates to CSVEGDGEQFF.